Below are 11 T cell receptor beta chains sequenced from a single sample in a study of T cell clonotyping in hematopoietic cell transplantation (dated by TCRdb to the early 2020s). Per the publication, the time point label means: 180 days after allo-HCT. Libraries were made using the immunoSEQ multiplex PCR assay. As stored in TCRdb, this immuneACCESS dataset retains in-frame rearrangements with V and J assigned. A fraction of the clones does not appear; measured against another copy, unresolved V genes explain less than half of the discrepancy, and the remainder lacks a known reason. This sample is represented by around 9,700 clones; about nine tenths of them were singletons. About 40% of the sample is taken by the ten largest. The sequencing used PBMCs, collected 180 days after allogeneic stem cell transplant. These TCRs come from a male patient aged 55-69 years who had an allogeneic stem cell transplant from an unrelated donor, so the T cells may come from the graft donor. Some clones in this sample may be carry-over from other donors' samples.

The J gene is TRBJ1-1, the V gene TRBV4-1, with D perhaps matching TRBD1 (5 bases). Per germline, CDR1 MGHRA and CDR2 YSYEKL. V gave up 0 bases and J gave up 3 bases, with 14 bases separating them. This CDR3 has 16 amino acids. The CDR3 reads CASSQDPLGEDTEAFF. The CDR3 nucleotides read TGCGCCAGCAGCCAAGATCCGTTAGGGGAGGACACTGAAGCTTTCTTT.

The J gene is TRBJ2-7, the V gene TRBV6-5; D remains unclear. Trimming took 3 bases from V and 5 from J, leaving 5 bases between them. The CDR3 loop spans 11 amino acids. The V gene's germline CDR1 is MNHEY and CDR2 SVGAGI. The CDR3 is CASSYRDEQYF. CDR3 bases: TGTGCCAGCAGTTATAGGGACGAGCAGTACTTC.

This clone ranks as large. This chain uses TRBV11-1 with TRBJ1-1; tentative D call: TRBD1 (5 bases). Germline V CDR1 and CDR2: SGHAT, FQDESV (reference sequence). V was shortened by 11 bases and J by 2 bases, with 12 bases between the two germline ends. The CDR3 runs to 12 residues. CDR3 coding DNA: TGTGCCCGGGGGTGGGGAAACACTGAAGCTTTCTTT. This codes for CARGWGNTEAFF.

The CDR3 DNA sequence: TGTGCCAGCAGCTTCACACGGATCAACTATGGCTACACCTTC. The encoded protein is CASSFTRINYGYTF. The chain is built from TRBV5-6 and TRBJ1-2; no firm D call. CDR3 length: 14 amino acids. The germline V and J ends were trimmed by 2 bases and 2 bases, with 10 bases remaining between them. Looked up from germline, CDR1 is SGHDT and CDR2 is YYEEEE.

This clone was picked up one time. This chain joins TRBV7-6 and TRBJ2-2; tentative D call: TRBD2 (5 bases). This CDR3 comprises 16 residues. V was trimmed by 1 base and J by 0 bases, leaving 9 bases between them. The germline V gene encodes CDR1 SGHVS and CDR2 FNYEAQ. CDR3 sequence: CASSLVRGSNTGELFF. The CDR3 nucleotides read TGTGCCAGCAGCTTAGTCCGGGGTTCGAACACCGGGGAGCTGTTTTTT.

This clone came up once. The chain combines TRBV4-1 with TRBJ2-1; weak D call: TRBD1 (6 bases). From germline, CDR1 is MGHRA and CDR2 YSYEKL. V was trimmed by 5 bases and J by 4 bases, leaving 15 bases between them. This CDR3 comprises 15 residues. In nucleotides, the CDR3 is TGCGCCAGCAGCTCTACCGGGACACCATACAATGAGCAGTTCTTC. Encoded protein: CASSSTGTPYNEQFF.

The chain has TRBV4-3 and TRBJ2-7; possibly TRBD2 for D (7 bases). This CDR3 contains 16 residues. Trimming cost V 0 bases and J 6 bases, with 18 bases left between them. CDR1 is LGHNA, CDR2 YSLEER, per germline. In DNA, the CDR3 is TGCGCCAGCAGCCAAGATCTGTGGGGACGGGGGGCCGAGCAGTACTTC. This codes for CASSQDLWGRGAEQYF.

The chain links TRBV7-2 to TRBJ2-3; D not resolved. Trimming took off 2 bases at V and 1 base at J, with 7 bases between the two ends. The CDR3 sequence is 14 residues long. Germline-derived CDR1 and CDR2 are SGHTA and FQGNSA. The CDR3 bases are TGTGCCAGCAGCTTACAAAGCGGCACAGATACGCAGTATTTT. Amino acid sequence: CASSLQSGTDTQYF.

This sequence joins TRBV7-3 and TRBJ2-5; perhaps TRBD2 as D (5 bases). The CDR3 loop spans 13 amino acids. V lost 5 bases and J 1 base, leaving 8 bases between the germline ends. Germline CDR1 and CDR2: SGHTA and FQGTGA. As DNA, the CDR3 is TGTGCCAGCAGCCCTGGGAGCCAAGAGACCCAGTACTTC. Residues: CASSPGSQETQYF. Full variable domain (missing parts from reference TRBV7-3 and TRBJ2-5): GAGVSQTPSNKVTEKGKYVELRCDPISGHTALYWYRQSLGQGPEFLIYFQGTGAADDSGLPNDRFFAVRPEGSVSTLKIQRTERGDSAVYLCASSPGSQETQYFGPGTRLLVL.

CDR3 nucleotides: TGTGCCAGCAACCCTAGCGGGGCCCTCCAGATAGGCCAGTACTTC. Its protein is CASNPSGALQIGQYF. The rearrangement joins TRBV6-1 to TRBJ2-5; 9 nucleotides line up with TRBD2. This CDR3 spans 15 amino acids. V shed 7 bases and J 10 bases; nucleotides not matched to a gene: 16. Germline CDR1 reads MNHNS; CDR2 reads SASEGT.

The J gene is TRBJ1-5, the V gene TRBV10-3; D call uncertain. The CDR3 is 15 residues long. The V gene lost 10 bases and the J gene lost 2 bases, with 18 bases spanning the gap. Germline-derived CDR1 and CDR2 are ENHRY and SYGVKD. For the CDR3, the DNA is TGTGCCAGCATTTCAAGAGACCTGGGCAATCAGCCCCAGCATTTT. It codes for CASISRDLGNQPQHF.